Listed here are 29 T cell receptor beta chains from one sample, sequenced in a study of blood T cell repertoires in COVID-19. Profiled with immunoSEQ multiplex PCR; TCRdb holds only in-frame clones, not every one. The data show about 120,000 clones, with about 92% seen just once and about 4.6% held by the top ten. Sequencing used peripheral blood. These receptors came from a man aged 60-69 years with COVID-19, enrolled during active disease.

The rearrangement joins TRBV5-1 to TRBJ1-6; 9 bases align to TRBD1. V lost 0 bases to trimming and J lost 6 bases; unmatched junction nucleotides: 10. This CDR3 contains 18 residues. Germline V gene data show CDR1 as SGHRS and CDR2 as YFSETQ. CDR3: CASSLELQGAGANSPLHF. Written as DNA, the CDR3 is TGCGCCAGCAGCTTGGAACTACAGGGGGCCGGGGCTAATTCACCCCTCCACTTT.

This chain uses TRBV30 with TRBJ2-2; tentatively, D is TRBD1 (6 bases). The CDR3 consists of 13 residues. Trimming removed 4 bases from V and 6 bases from J, with 12 bases in between. Germline V lookup: CDR1 GTSNPN, CDR2 SVGIG (reference sequence). This CDR3 is CAWKGVGSGELFF. For the CDR3, the DNA is TGTGCCTGGAAGGGGGTTGGGTCCGGGGAGCTGTTTTTT. Filled out from reference TRBV30 and TRBJ2-2, the complete variable domain reads SQTIHQWPATLVQPVGSPLSLECTVEGTSNPNLYWYRQAAGRGLQLLFYSVGIGQISSEVPQNLSASRPQDRQFILSSKKLLLSDSGFYLCAWKGVGSGELFFGEGSRLTVL.

V and J are TRBV5-8 and TRBJ2-2; D ambiguous. This CDR3 contains 11 residues. The germline gives CDR1 SGHTS, CDR2 YDEGEE. V dropped 2 bases and J dropped 9 bases, with 5 bases sitting between them. CDR3 in amino acids: CASSLSRELFF. As DNA, the CDR3 is TGTGCCAGCAGCTTATCAAGGGAGCTGTTTTTT.

V is TRBV7-2 and J is TRBJ2-3; D not resolved. CDR1 and CDR2 (germline): SGHTA, FQGNSA. The CDR3 runs to 14 residues. V lost 1 base, J lost 2 bases, and 7 bases lay in between. CDR3: CASSLVSDTDTQYF. The CDR3 DNA reads as TGTGCCAGCAGCTTAGTATCAGACACAGATACGCAGTATTTT.

J is TRBJ2-1 and V is TRBV30, with 7 bases aligning to TRBD2. CDR3 length: 14 residues. After removal of 1 base from V and 6 bases from J, the junction contained 6 bases not matched to a gene. Looked up from germline, CDR1 is GTSNPN and CDR2 is SVGIG (reference sequence). This CDR3 reads CAWSGAGDPNEQFF. In DNA, the CDR3 is TGTGCCTGGAGTGGGGCGGGAGATCCCAATGAGCAGTTCTTC.

This clone was recorded a few times. The rearrangement uses TRBV18 and TRBJ2-1; 10 bases are shared with TRBD2. The CDR3 covers 15 residues. The J segment lost 6 bases and the V segment lost 3 bases, leaving 5 bases of the junction unmatched. In germline, CDR1 is KGHSH, CDR2 LQKENI. CDR3 region: CASSPSSGRGNEQFF. CDR3 nucleotides: TGTGCCAGCTCACCGTCTAGCGGGAGAGGCAATGAGCAGTTCTTC.

The chain employs TRBV27 and TRBJ1-5; D unresolved. Trimming removed 5 bases from V and 2 bases from J, with 13 bases in between. The CDR3 is made up of 15 amino acids. CDR1 is MNHEY, CDR2 SMNVEV, per germline (reference sequence). CDR3 nucleotide sequence: TGTGCCAGCAGTCTAGAAGGATACGGCAATCAGCCCCAGCATTTT. Translation gives CASSLEGYGNQPQHF.

The chain has TRBV5-6 and TRBJ2-1; D gene unclear. V was clipped by 0 bases and J by 2 bases, with 6 bases between them. The CDR3 extends over 14 amino acids. Germline CDR1 SGHDT, CDR2 YYEEEE. As DNA, the CDR3 is TGTGCCAGCAGCTTGGGTCTAGCCTACAATGAGCAGTTCTTC. It codes for CASSLGLAYNEQFF.

The CDR3 is CASSEEGTGFWQPQHF. The DNA for the CDR3 is TGTGCCAGCAGTGAAGAAGGGACAGGGTTCTGGCAGCCCCAGCATTTT. This chain links TRBV2 with TRBJ1-5; 9 positions agree with TRBD1. V shed 1 base and J 7 bases; nucleotides not matched to a gene: 8. The germline V gene has CDR1 SNHLY and CDR2 FYNNEI. CDR3 length: 16 residues.

The sample holds one count of this clone. V and J are TRBV11-3 and TRBJ1-2, with a possible D match to TRBD1 (6 bases). Germline-derived CDR1 and CDR2 are SGHNT and YENEEA. There are 14 residues in the CDR3. V was cut by 6 bases and J by 4 bases, with 15 bases left in between. The chain's CDR3 is CASRPAGDGYGYTF. The CDR3 DNA sequence: TGTGCCAGCAGGCCGGCAGGGGATGGCTATGGCTACACCTTC.

This clone was seen a single time. The chain carries TRBV5-6 and TRBJ1-4; D perhaps matches TRBD1 (6 bases). Germline loops: CDR1 SGHDT, CDR2 YYEEEE. The germline V and J ends were trimmed by 4 bases and 2 bases, with 18 bases remaining between them. CDR3 length equals 17 residues. CDR3 in amino acids: CASSLLGGRGTNEKLFF. CDR3 DNA: TGTGCCAGCAGCCTGCTGGGGGGGCGAGGGACTAATGAAAAACTGTTTTTT.

The rearrangement links TRBV18 to TRBJ2-3; 7 bases agree with TRBD2. CDR1 is KGHSH, CDR2 LQKENI, per germline. The CDR3 extends over 16 amino acids. The J segment lost 4 bases and the V segment lost 0 bases, leaving 7 bases of the junction unmatched. The CDR3 bases are TGTGCCAGCTCACCACCGTCGGGGGGAGGCGCAGATACGCAGTATTTT. Its protein is CASSPPSGGGADTQYF.

This clone was found many times. This chain uses TRBV29-1 with TRBJ1-3; D uncertain. The germline V gene has CDR1 SQVTM and CDR2 ANQGSEA. V was clipped by 0 bases and J by 0 bases, with 6 bases between them. CDR3 length: 14 amino acids. CDR3 region: CSVEDNVSGNTIYF. DNA for the CDR3: TGCAGCGTTGAAGATAATGTCTCTGGAAACACCATATATTTT. The entire variable domain, with the rest obtained from reference TRBV29-1 and TRBJ1-3, is as follows: SAVISQKPSRDICQRGTSLTIQCQVDSQVTMMFWYRQQPGQSLTLIATANQGSEATYESGFVIDKFPISRPNLTFSTLTVSNMSPEDSSIYLCSVEDNVSGNTIYFGEGSWLTVV.

This chain joins TRBV28 and TRBJ1-3, with D hard to call. Germline CDR1 is MDHEN and CDR2 is SYDVKM. CDR3 length equals 15 residues. V dropped 2 bases and J dropped 0 bases, with 8 bases sitting between them. As DNA, the CDR3 is TGTGCCAGCAGTTTAGCACCGAGCTCTGGAAACACCATATATTTT. It codes for CASSLAPSSGNTIYF.

The chain couples TRBV4-1 to TRBJ2-5; TRBD2 matches at 13 bases. The germline V gene has CDR1 MGHRA and CDR2 YSYEKL. The CDR3 is made up of 18 amino acids. V lost 4 bases and J lost 1; bases outside the gene matches: 9. The CDR3 loop reads CASSLGLAGAPSQETQYF. The DNA for the CDR3 is TGCGCCAGCAGCCTAGGACTAGCGGGGGCGCCCTCCCAAGAGACCCAGTACTTC.

This clone was detected once. V gene TRBV11-2 combines with J gene TRBJ1-1; D remains unclear. Germline assignment: CDR1 SGHAT and CDR2 FQNNGV. Trimming removed 2 bases from V and 11 bases from J, with 15 bases in between. This CDR3 comprises 13 residues. The CDR3 DNA reads as TGTGCCAGCAGCTTAAAGGGAGGCACGGCGGCTTTCTTT. Translating gives CASSLKGGTAAFF.

The V call is TRBV7-3, the J call TRBJ2-6, with D maybe TRBD2 (5 bases). V lost 5 bases, J lost 0 bases, and 8 bases lay in between. This CDR3 comprises 15 residues. Germline V lookup: CDR1 SGHTA, CDR2 FQGTGA. The CDR3 protein is CASSKGSSGANVLTF. CDR3 DNA: TGTGCCAGCAGCAAAGGGAGCTCTGGGGCCAACGTCCTGACTTTC. Using reference TRBV7-3 and TRBJ2-6 for the parts outside the CDR3, the full variable domain is GAGVSQTPSNKVTEKGKYVELRCDPISGHTALYWYRQSLGQGPEFLIYFQGTGAADDSGLPNDRFFAVRPEGSVSTLKIQRTERGDSAVYLCASSKGSSGANVLTFGAGSRLTVL.

In nucleotides, the CDR3 is TGTGCCAGCAGACCCGCAGGGGAACTCTCTGGAAACACCATATATTTT. Translated, it gives CASRPAGELSGNTIYF. The V and J genes are TRBV7-9 and TRBJ1-3, with D possibly being TRBD1 (6 bases). The CDR3 is made up of 16 amino acids. Trimming left V 6 bases short and J 0 bases short, with 15 bases between. Looked up from germline, CDR1 is SEHNR and CDR2 is FQNEAQ (reference sequence).

The V and J genes are TRBV5-1 and TRBJ1-4, with 7 nucleotides matching TRBD1. The CDR3 length is 15 residues. Germline lookup yields CDR1 SGHRS and CDR2 YFSETQ. After removal of 4 bases from V and 1 base from J, the junction contained 4 bases not matched to a gene. CDR3 nucleotides: TGCGCCAGCAGCCCCGACAGGGAAACTAATGAAAAACTGTTTTTT. Protein: CASSPDRETNEKLFF. Full variable domain (missing parts from reference TRBV5-1 and TRBJ1-4): KAGVTQTPRYLIKTRGQQVTLSCSPISGHRSVSWYQQTPGQGLQFLFEYFSETQRNKGNFPGRFSGRQFSNSRSEMNVSTLELGDSALYLCASSPDRETNEKLFFGSGTQLSVL.

This rearrangement joins TRBV18 to TRBJ1-2; D ambiguous. V lost 3 bases to trimming and J lost 4 bases, with 12 bases between them. CDR1 KGHSH and CDR2 LQKENI come from the germline V gene. The CDR3 sequence is 14 residues long. The CDR3 DNA is TGTGCCAGCTCACCTCGGGAGGCGAGCTATGGCTACACCTTC. Translated: CASSPREASYGYTF.

This chain joins TRBV30 and TRBJ2-5, with D uncertain. Germline-derived CDR1 and CDR2 are GTSNPN and SVGIG (reference sequence). CDR3 size: 12 residues. Trimming cost V 0 bases and J 5 bases, with 7 bases left between them. The CDR3 here is CAWSVTRETQYF. DNA for the CDR3: TGTGCCTGGAGTGTAACACGTGAGACCCAGTACTTC.

CDR3 amino acids: CASSWQGGAEAFF. CDR3 coding DNA: TGTGCCAGCAGCTGGCAAGGGGGCGCTGAAGCTTTCTTT. This chain uses TRBV5-5 with TRBJ1-1, with TRBD1 identical over 7 bases. From germline, CDR1 is SGHKS and CDR2 YYEKEE (reference sequence). With V trimmed by 3 bases and J by 6 bases, 5 bases remained unmatched. The CDR3 consists of 13 residues. Full variable domain (rest looked up from reference TRBV5-5 and TRBJ1-1): DAGVTQSPTHLIKTRGQQVTLRCSPISGHKSVSWYQQVLGQGPQFIFQYYEKEERGRGNFPDRFSARQFPNYSSELNVNALLLGDSALYLCASSWQGGAEAFFGQGTRLTVV.

The table lists this clone with a count of one. The chain uses TRBV10-3 and TRBJ2-7; 7 bases line up with TRBD1. Trimming took 10 bases from V and 2 from J; bases not matched to a gene: 11. CDR1 is ENHRY and CDR2 is SYGVKD in the germline V gene. The CDR3 contains 14 residues. CDR3 sequence reads: CATSPGTETYEQYF. The CDR3 DNA reads as TGTGCCACTTCACCCGGGACAGAAACCTACGAGCAGTACTTC.

The chain joins TRBV6-5 to TRBJ1-3; 7 nucleotides agree with TRBD1. CDR3 size: 14 residues. J gave up 2 bases and V 6 bases, and 4 bases lay outside the gene matches. Germline CDR1 MNHEY, CDR2 SVGAGI. CDR3 coding DNA: TGTGCCAGCAGAACGACAGGGACTGGAAACACCATATATTTT. The encoded protein is CASRTTGTGNTIYF.

This chain joins TRBV5-1 and TRBJ2-2; 9 bases are shared with TRBD1. V lost 7 bases and J lost 4; bases outside the gene matches: 8. The germline V gene has CDR1 SGHRS and CDR2 YFSETQ. CDR3 length: 15 amino acids. The CDR3 here is CASRLQGAGTGELFF. In DNA, the CDR3 is TGCGCCAGCCGGCTACAGGGGGCGGGCACCGGGGAGCTGTTTTTT.

The rearrangement joins TRBV21-1 to TRBJ2-1; the table names TRBD2, a call not compared with the DNA. TRBV21-1 is noted as a pseudogene. CDR3 length equals 15 residues. The CDR3: CASSKLGPSYNEQFF. Written as DNA, the CDR3 is TGTGCCAGCAGCAAACTCGGTCCTTCCTACAATGAGCAGTTCTTC.

This sequence joins TRBV18 and TRBJ2-4; D is uncertain. The CDR3 extends over 16 amino acids. Germline V gives CDR1 KGHSH, CDR2 LQKENI. V was clipped by 3 bases and J by 4 bases, with 16 bases between them. The DNA for the CDR3 is TGTGCCAGCTCACCCCAACCGATGGGCCTGAAAAACATTCAGTACTTC. Translating gives CASSPQPMGLKNIQYF.

The gene calls are TRBV29-1 and TRBJ2-2; TRBD1 might be the D (5 bases). This CDR3 spans 15 amino acids. Trimming pared 7 bases from V and 4 bases from J, leaving 19 bases between. Germline CDR1 is SQVTM and CDR2 is ANQGSEA. The CDR3 DNA is TGCAGCGCCCAAGGGGAAAGCCAGATCACCGGGGAGCTGTTTTTT. Its translation is CSAQGESQITGELFF.

The rearrangement joins TRBV6-5 to TRBJ2-7, with TRBD2 identical over 9 bases. The junction had 4 bases not matched to a gene; V was cut back by 7 bases and J by 3 bases. Germline CDR1 and CDR2: MNHEY and SVGAGI. The CDR3 loop spans 13 amino acids. CDR3: CASMASGNYEQYF. The CDR3 DNA sequence: TGTGCCAGCATGGCTAGCGGGAACTACGAGCAGTACTTC.